The subject of this entry is one T cell receptor (beta chain). Its antigen is undetermined. This sample is drawn from a study of vaccination and CD4 T cells after COVID-19. Study-level information: The study drew post-COVID samples a median roughly 110 days after diagnosis (range 35 to 161). Study findings and constraints: Spike mono-reactive clones accounted for 304 of the 307 vaccine-specific clones found in convalescent patients. Convalescent patients were relatively few, and early post-infection timepoints were missing.

The positive PCR dates, which preceded the US Alpha, Beta and Delta variants, fell between March and December 2020. Germline CDR1 and CDR2: SGHTA and FQGNSA. The length of the CDR3 is 13 residues. Losses at the gene ends were 5 bases for V and 5 bases for J; bases not matched to a gene: 3. MiXCR was run by TCRdb on the PCR reads, yielding one entry per CDR3 protein. The sample has 15,000 to 20,000 distinct CDR3 sequences, around 64% seen once. V usage is TRBV7-2 and J usage is TRBJ1-2, with TRBD1 matching over 9 bases. This TCR was recovered from a human donor who had recovered from COVID-19. This sample comprised CD4+ T cells from blood, obtained after SARS-CoV-2 vaccination. The CDR3 DNA follows: TGTGCCAGCAGCAAGACAGGGGGATATGGCTACACCTTC. Protein: CASSKTGGYGYTF.